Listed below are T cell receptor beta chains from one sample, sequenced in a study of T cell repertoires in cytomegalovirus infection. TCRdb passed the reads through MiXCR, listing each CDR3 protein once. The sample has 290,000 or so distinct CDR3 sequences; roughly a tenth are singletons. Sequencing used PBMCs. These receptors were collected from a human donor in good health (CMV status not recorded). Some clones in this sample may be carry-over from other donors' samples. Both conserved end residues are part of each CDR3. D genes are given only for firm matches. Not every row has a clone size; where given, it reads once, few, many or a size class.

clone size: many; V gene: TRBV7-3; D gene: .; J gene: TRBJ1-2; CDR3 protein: CASSLIGGANYGYTF; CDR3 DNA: TGTGCCAGCAGCTTAATCGGGGGAGCTAACTATGGCTACACCTTC
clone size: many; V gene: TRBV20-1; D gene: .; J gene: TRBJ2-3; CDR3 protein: CSASGDLTPSSTDTQYF; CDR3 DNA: TGCAGTGCTAGCGGGGACCTAACCCCCTCTAGCACAGATACGCAGTATTTT
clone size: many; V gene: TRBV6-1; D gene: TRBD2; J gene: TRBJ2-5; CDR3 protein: CASSEAYGTSGQETQYF; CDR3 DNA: TGTGCCAGCAGTGAAGCGTACGGGACTAGCGGTCAAGAGACCCAGTACTTC
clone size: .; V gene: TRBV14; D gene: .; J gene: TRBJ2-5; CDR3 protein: CASSQDLGQIQETQYF; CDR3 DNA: TGTGCCAGCAGCCAAGATCTGGGGCAGATCCAAGAGACCCAGTACTTC
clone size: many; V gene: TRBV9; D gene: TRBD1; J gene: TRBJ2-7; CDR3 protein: CASSVADRGYEQYF; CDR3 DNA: TGTGCCAGCAGCGTAGCGGACAGGGGCTACGAGCAGTACTTC
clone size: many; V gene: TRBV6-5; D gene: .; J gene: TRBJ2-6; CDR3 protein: CASRPRSSGANVLTF; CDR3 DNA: TGTGCCAGCCGTCCGCGGAGCTCTGGGGCCAACGTCCTGACTTTC
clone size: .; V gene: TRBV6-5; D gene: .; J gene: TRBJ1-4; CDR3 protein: CASSYYGGHEKLFF; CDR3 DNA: TGTGCCAGCAGTTACTACGGGGGCCACGAAAAACTGTTTTTT
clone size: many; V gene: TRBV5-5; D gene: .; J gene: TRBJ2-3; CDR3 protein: CASSLDGYTQYF; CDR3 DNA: TGTGCCAGCAGCTTGGACGGGTATACGCAGTATTTT
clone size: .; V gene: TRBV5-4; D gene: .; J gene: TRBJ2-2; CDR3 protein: CASRNTRDGTGELFF; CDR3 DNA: TGTGCCAGCAGAAATACTCGCGATGGCACCGGGGAGCTGTTTTTT
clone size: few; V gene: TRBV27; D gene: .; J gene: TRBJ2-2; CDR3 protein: CASSLSNSGPRVPNTGELFF; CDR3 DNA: TGTGCCAGCAGTTTATCGAACTCCGGGCCCCGGGTCCCGAACACCGGGGAGCTGTTTTTT
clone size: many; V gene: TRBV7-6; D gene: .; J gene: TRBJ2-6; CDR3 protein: CASSSGEGPNVLTF; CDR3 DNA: TGTGCCAGCAGCTCCGGCGAGGGACCCAACGTCCTGACTTTC
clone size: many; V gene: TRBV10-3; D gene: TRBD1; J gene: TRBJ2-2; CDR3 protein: CAISDWPPGQGVTGELFF; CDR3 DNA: TGTGCCATCAGTGACTGGCCCCCGGGACAGGGTGTCACCGGGGAGCTGTTTTTT
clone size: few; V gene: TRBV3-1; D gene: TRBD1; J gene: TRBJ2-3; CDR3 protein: CASSRQGEVSTDTQYF; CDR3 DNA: TGTGCCAGCAGCCGCCAGGGGGAAGTTTCCACAGATACGCAGTATTTT
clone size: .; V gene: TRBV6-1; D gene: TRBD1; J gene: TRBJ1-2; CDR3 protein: CASSWGQGGRNTF; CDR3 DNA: TGTGCCAGCAGCTGGGGACAGGGCGGGAGGAACACCTTC
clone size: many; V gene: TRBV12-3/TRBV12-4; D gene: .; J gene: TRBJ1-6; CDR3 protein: CASREGLNSPLHF; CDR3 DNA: TGTGCCAGCCGAGAAGGGCTTAATTCACCCCTCCACTTT
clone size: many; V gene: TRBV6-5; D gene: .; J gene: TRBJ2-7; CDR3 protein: CASSYSGDSYEQYF; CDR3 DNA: TGTGCCAGCAGTTACTCAGGGGATTCCTACGAGCAGTACTTC